The 20 T cell receptor beta chains below all came from one sample that was sequenced in a study of control samples from healthy donors and cancer patients. Sequenced by immunoSEQ multiplex PCR; TCRdb stores in-frame clones only, minus some. Among 120,000 or so clones listed, 87% were seen once. Material for sequencing was blood. The receptors were gathered from a man aged 55 to 70 in good health.

The V gene is TRBV3-1 (or the pseudogene TRBV3-2), the J gene TRBJ1-6; D gene ambiguous. The CDR3 runs 15 residues. The germline CDR1 and CDR2 sequences are LGHDT and YNNKEL (reference sequence). Trimming shortened V by 5 bases and J by 7 bases, and 15 bases separated the two germline ends. Written as DNA, the CDR3 is TGTGCCAGCAGCTACGACACCAAGACAAATTCACCCCTCCACTTT. Translating it yields CASSYDTKTNSPLHF.

V usage is TRBV5-6 and J usage is TRBJ1-6; 8 bases agree with TRBD1. Germline V gene sequence: CDR1 SGHDT, CDR2 YYEEEE. This CDR3 is 14 amino acids long. Unmatched junction bases numbered 3, after V lost 1 base and J lost 9 bases. The CDR3 nucleotides read TGTGCCAGCAGCTTGTGGACAGGGCGTTCACCCCTCCACTTT. Protein product: CASSLWTGRSPLHF.

The chain uses TRBV7-6 and TRBJ1-1; D is ambiguous. The CDR3 sequence is 13 residues long. The V gene lost 1 base and the J gene lost 3 bases, with 6 bases spanning the gap. The germline V gene has CDR1 SGHVS and CDR2 FNYEAQ. The CDR3 reads CASSLGEDTEAFF. In DNA form, the CDR3 reads TGTGCCAGCAGCTTAGGGGAGGACACTGAAGCTTTCTTT.

The J gene is TRBJ1-2, the V gene TRBV27, with 7 bases matching TRBD1. The CDR3 has 13 residues. Trimming at V came to 3 bases and at J to 3 bases, leaving 1 base not matched to a gene. CDR1 and CDR2 (germline): MNHEY, SMNVEV (reference sequence). The DNA of the CDR3 is TGTGCCAGCAGTTTTGGGACAGACTATGGCTACACCTTC. Translation gives CASSFGTDYGYTF.

V gene TRBV3-1 (or the pseudogene TRBV3-2) combines with J gene TRBJ1-5, with no clear D. This CDR3 is 17 amino acids long. Germline V lookup: CDR1 LGHDT, CDR2 YNNKEL (reference sequence). Trimming stripped 2 bases from V and 0 bases from J, with 14 bases between. The CDR3 DNA is TGTGCCAGCAGCCAATCGCCCCGACACAGTAGCAATCAGCCCCAGCATTTT. Protein: CASSQSPRHSSNQPQHF.

The rearrangement joins TRBV3-1 (or the pseudogene TRBV3-2) to TRBJ2-7; D may be TRBD2 (5 bases). The germline gives CDR1 LGHDT, CDR2 YNNKEL (reference sequence). This CDR3 is 17 amino acids long. V was trimmed by 4 bases and J by 0 bases, leaving 19 bases between them. In DNA form, the CDR3 reads TGTGCCAGCAGCCCCCAATATCAGCGGACGAGCTCCTACGAGCAGTACTTC. Its protein is CASSPQYQRTSSYEQYF.

This rearrangement joins TRBV2 to TRBJ2-3; no clear D. The V gene's germline CDR1 is SNHLY and CDR2 FYNNEI. Trimming left V 10 bases short and J 1 base short, with 15 bases between. This CDR3 spans 14 amino acids. CDR3 loop: CATKGGVGTDTQYF. CDR3 DNA: TGTGCCACCAAGGGTGGAGTTGGCACAGATACGCAGTATTTT.

This chain links TRBV10-3 with TRBJ1-2, with D uncertain. Trimming stripped 10 bases from V and 0 bases from J, with 12 bases between. Germline CDR1 ENHRY, CDR2 SYGVKD. The CDR3 spans 13 residues. The CDR3 nucleotides are TGTGCCACATCAGCCGACCCTAACTATGGCTACACCTTC. Translating it yields CATSADPNYGYTF.

V is TRBV5-4 and J is TRBJ2-5; D is unclear. The CDR3 has 12 amino acids. CDR1 and CDR2 (germline): SGHNT, YYREEE (reference sequence). V lost 4 bases and J 5 bases, leaving 9 bases between the germline ends. The CDR3 sequence: CASSGVGETQYF. The CDR3 DNA reads as TGTGCCAGCAGCGGGGTAGGCGAGACCCAGTACTTC.

The chain combines TRBV18 with TRBJ2-3, with D possibly being TRBD1 (5 bases). CDR1 is KGHSH, CDR2 LQKENI, per germline. V dropped 5 bases and J dropped 0 bases, with 12 bases sitting between them. CDR3 length: 15 amino acids. CDR3 sequence: CASSYDSPSTDTQYF. As DNA, the CDR3 is TGTGCCAGCTCATACGACAGCCCTAGCACAGATACGCAGTATTTT.

The chain links TRBV6-5 to TRBJ1-2; D not certain. The CDR3 is made up of 13 amino acids. CDR1 is MNHEY, CDR2 SVGAGI, per germline. V was cut by 4 bases and J by 8 bases, with 14 bases left in between. As DNA, the CDR3 is TGTGCCAGCAGTTCCGGGAACTTGGAAGGCTACACCTTC. It is translated as CASSSGNLEGYTF.

The chain combines TRBV5-1 with TRBJ1-1; TRBD1 matches 8 bases. Looked up from germline, CDR1 is SGHRS and CDR2 is YFSETQ. This CDR3 has 15 residues. V lost 0 bases to trimming and J lost 4 bases; unmatched junction nucleotides: 5. The CDR3 spells CASSLVAGGLTEAFF. DNA for the CDR3: TGCGCCAGCAGCTTGGTCGCAGGGGGCCTCACTGAAGCTTTCTTT.

V gene TRBV29-1 combines with J gene TRBJ1-2; 7 nucleotides agree with TRBD1. V shed 4 bases, J shed 5 bases, and the junction held 4 bases outside the gene matches. CDR3 length: 12 amino acids. The germline V gene encodes CDR1 SQVTM and CDR2 ANQGSEA. The DNA of the CDR3 is TGCAGCGTTGCGACAGGGAGGTATGGCTACACCTTC. Translating it yields CSVATGRYGYTF.

The chain is built from TRBV14 and TRBJ2-3; perhaps D is TRBD1 or TRBD2 (6 bases each). Between the trimmed V and J ends, which lost 1 base and 2 bases, there was a span of 10 bases. CDR1 is SGHDN, CDR2 FVKESK, per germline. The CDR3 has 15 residues. The CDR3 here is CASSQAGGLTDTQYF. CDR3 DNA sequence: TGTGCCAGCAGCCAAGCCGGGGGCCTCACAGATACGCAGTATTTT.

The chain joins TRBV15 to TRBJ1-3; D is undetermined. The V gene's germline CDR1 is LNHNV and CDR2 YYDKDF (reference sequence). V shed 3 bases and J shed 8 bases, with 11 bases lying between them. The CDR3 extends over 13 amino acids. Here the CDR3 DNA reads TGTGCCACCAGCAGCGACACCGTACACACCATATATTTT. Translated: CATSSDTVHTIYF. The entire variable domain, with the rest obtained from reference TRBV15 and TRBJ1-3, is as follows: DAMVIQNPRYQVTQFGKPVTLSCSQTLNHNVMYWYQQKSSQAPKLLFHYYDKDFNNEADTPDNFQSRRPNTSFCFLDIRSPGLGDTAMYLCATSSDTVHTIYFGEGSWLTVV.

The CDR3, as DNA: TGCGCCAGCAGCTTTTTGACGGGGGAGACCCAGTACTTC. This encodes CASSFLTGETQYF. This chain joins TRBV5-1 and TRBJ2-5; D possibly corresponds to TRBD2 (5 bases). The CDR3 has 13 residues. V was shortened by 2 bases and J by 5 bases, with 10 bases between the two germline ends. The V gene's germline CDR1 is SGHRS and CDR2 YFSETQ.

The V and J genes are TRBV6-2 or TRBV6-3 and TRBJ2-3, with TRBD2 as a possible D gene (5 bases). The CDR3 sequence is 14 residues long. V lost 6 bases to trimming and J lost 8 bases, with 18 bases between them. CDR1 and CDR2 (germline): MNHEY, SVGEGT. In nucleotides, the CDR3 is TGTGCCAGCAGCAACCCAATCGGGGTACGTACGCAGTATTTT. Protein sequence: CASSNPIGVRTQYF.

This clone was counted once. V gene TRBV6-5 combines with J gene TRBJ1-2; D gene uncertain. The CDR3 runs 13 residues. Trimming took 0 bases from V and 6 from J, leaving 8 bases between them. CDR1 and CDR2 (germline): MNHEY, SVGAGI. The CDR3 is CASSYSSGDGYTF. CDR3 bases: TGTGCCAGCAGTTACTCGAGTGGGGATGGCTACACCTTC.

The CDR3 bases are TGTGCCCGAGTTCGGCGGGGGAGCTCCTACGAGCAGTACTTC. As protein: CARVRRGSSYEQYF. The chain is built from TRBV5-3 and TRBJ2-7; 7 bases map to TRBD2. TRBV5-3 is an ORF for which the function is uncertain. The J segment lost 0 bases and the V segment lost 10 bases, leaving 10 bases of the junction unmatched. The CDR3 consists of 14 residues.

The CDR3 loop reads CASSLASGNQPQHF. CDR3 in DNA: TGTGCCAGCAGCTTAGCGAGTGGTAATCAGCCCCAGCATTTT. The rearrangement joins TRBV7-2 to TRBJ1-5, with D unclear. Between the trimmed V and J ends, which lost 0 bases and 4 bases, there was a span of 7 bases. This CDR3 region has 14 residues. CDR1 is SGHTA and CDR2 is FQGNSA in the germline V gene. Supplemented by reference TRBV7-2 and TRBJ1-5, the full variable domain reads GAGVSQSPSNKVTEKGKDVELRCDPISGHTALYWYRQSLGQGLEFLIYFQGNSAPDKSGLPSDRFSAERTGGSVSTLTIQRTQQEDSAVYLCASSLASGNQPQHFGDGTRLSIL.